This note documents a single T cell receptor beta chain sequence. The data were obtained in a study of blood T cell repertoires in COVID-19. Whole-study context: Italy, Spain and the United States were the sources of the convalescent and acute COVID-19 samples. PBMCs, B-cell-depleted T cells, or T cells provided the cDNA or gDNA that made up the material.

Authors' data handling: Amplification with reference gene primers provided the estimates of nucleated cell counts. The method was immunoSEQ multiplex PCR; TCRdb's version includes in-frame clones alone and lacks a portion of them. That table is the source of V, J and clone size, and D and trimming were worked out from the DNA. The sample lists over 200,000 clones, around 75% seen once, with 4.5% to 5.5% in the top ten. CDR3 length: 13 residues. V shed 2 bases and J shed 2 bases, with 7 bases lying between them. Germline CDR1 is SNHLY and CDR2 is FYNNEI. Sequencing was done on a sample of peripheral blood. The TCR was taken from a human donor in a cohort sampled during active COVID-19. This chain links TRBV2 with TRBJ2-7; weak D call: TRBD1 (5 bases). This chain's CDR3 is CASSERGAYEQYF. Here the CDR3 DNA reads TGTGCCAGCAGTGAAAGGGGCGCCTACGAGCAGTACTTC.